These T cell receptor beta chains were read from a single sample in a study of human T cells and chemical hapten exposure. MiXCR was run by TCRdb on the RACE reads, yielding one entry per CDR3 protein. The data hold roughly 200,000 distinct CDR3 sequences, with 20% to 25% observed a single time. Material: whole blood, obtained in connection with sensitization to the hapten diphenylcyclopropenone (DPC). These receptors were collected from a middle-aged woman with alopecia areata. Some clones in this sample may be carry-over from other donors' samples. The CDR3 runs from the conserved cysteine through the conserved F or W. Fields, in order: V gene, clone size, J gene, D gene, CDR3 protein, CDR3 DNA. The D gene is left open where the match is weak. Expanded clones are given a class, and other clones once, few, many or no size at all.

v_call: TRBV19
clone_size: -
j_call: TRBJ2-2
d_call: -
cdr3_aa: CASTLGLNTGELFF
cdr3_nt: TGTGCCAGCACACTGGGGCTGAACACCGGGGAGCTGTTTTTT

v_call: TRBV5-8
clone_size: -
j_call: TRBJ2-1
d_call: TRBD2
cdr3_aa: CASSLFGSGAYNEQFF
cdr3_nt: TGTGCCAGCAGCTTGTTTGGTAGCGGGGCCTACAATGAGCAGTTCTTC

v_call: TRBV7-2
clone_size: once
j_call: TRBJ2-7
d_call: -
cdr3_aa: CASSSGPLGANEQYF
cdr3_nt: TGTGCCAGCAGCTCGGGCCCCCTCGGAGCCAACGAGCAGTACTTC

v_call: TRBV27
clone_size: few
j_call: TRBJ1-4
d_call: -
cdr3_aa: CASRPSATNEKLFF
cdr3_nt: TGTGCCAGCAGACCCAGTGCAACTAATGAAAAACTGTTTTTT

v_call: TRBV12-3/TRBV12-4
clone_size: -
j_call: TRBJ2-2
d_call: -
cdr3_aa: CASSFLRTGELFF
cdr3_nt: TGTGCCAGCAGTTTCTTGAGGACCGGGGAGCTGTTTTTT

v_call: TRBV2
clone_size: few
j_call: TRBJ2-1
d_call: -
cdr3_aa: CASSEAGEQFF
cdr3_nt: TGTGCCAGCAGTGAGGCGGGAGAGCAGTTCTTC

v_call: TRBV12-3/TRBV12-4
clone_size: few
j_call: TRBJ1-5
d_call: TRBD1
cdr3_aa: CASTLRGGGGPQHF
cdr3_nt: TGTGCCAGCACCTTGAGAGGGGGCGGTGGTCCCCAGCATTTT

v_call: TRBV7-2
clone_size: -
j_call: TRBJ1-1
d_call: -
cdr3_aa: CASSSQGHTEAFF
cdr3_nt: TGTGCCAGCAGCTCGCAGGGTCACACTGAAGCTTTCTTT

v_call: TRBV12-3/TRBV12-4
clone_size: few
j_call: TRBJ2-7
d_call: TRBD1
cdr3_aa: CASSPDRGPYEQYF
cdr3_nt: TGTGCCAGCAGCCCGGACAGGGGACCCTACGAGCAGTACTTC

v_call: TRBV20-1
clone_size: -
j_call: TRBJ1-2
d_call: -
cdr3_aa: CSARGSLGDGYTF
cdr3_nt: TGCAGTGCTAGAGGATCGTTGGGGGATGGCTACACCTTC

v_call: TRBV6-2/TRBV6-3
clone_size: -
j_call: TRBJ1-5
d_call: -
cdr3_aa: CASSYVSQVQPQHF
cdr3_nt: TGTGCCAGCAGTTACGTCTCACAGGTCCAGCCCCAGCATTTT

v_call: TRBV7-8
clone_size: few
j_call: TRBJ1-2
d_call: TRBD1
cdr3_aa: CASSPTGFKGGYTF
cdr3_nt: TGTGCCAGCAGCCCGACAGGGTTTAAAGGGGGCTACACCTTC

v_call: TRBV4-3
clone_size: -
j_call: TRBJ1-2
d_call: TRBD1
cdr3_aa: CASSRGQGHGYTF
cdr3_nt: TGCGCCAGCAGCCGAGGACAGGGGCATGGCTACACCTTC

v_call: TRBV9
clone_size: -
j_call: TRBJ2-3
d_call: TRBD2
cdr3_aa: CASSVGSGTITDTQYF
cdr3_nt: TGTGCCAGCAGCGTAGGAAGCGGGACGATCACAGATACGCAGTATTTT

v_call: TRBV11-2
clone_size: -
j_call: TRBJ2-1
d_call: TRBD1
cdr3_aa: CASSLDRGTGVIYNEQFF
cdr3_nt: TGTGCCAGCAGCTTAGATCGGGGGACAGGGGTCATCTACAATGAGCAGTTCTTC

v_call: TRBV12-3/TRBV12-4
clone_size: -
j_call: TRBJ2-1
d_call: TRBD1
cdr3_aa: CASRPGQGAYNEQFF
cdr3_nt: TGTGCCAGCAGACCGGGACAGGGGGCCTACAATGAGCAGTTCTTC

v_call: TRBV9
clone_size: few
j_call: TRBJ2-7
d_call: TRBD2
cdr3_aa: CASSVAAGPYEQYF
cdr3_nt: TGTGCCAGCAGCGTGGCAGCGGGGCCCTACGAGCAGTACTTC

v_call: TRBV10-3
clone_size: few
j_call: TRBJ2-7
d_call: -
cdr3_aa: CAISHSSYEQYF
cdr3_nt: TGTGCCATCAGCCACAGCTCCTACGAGCAGTACTTC

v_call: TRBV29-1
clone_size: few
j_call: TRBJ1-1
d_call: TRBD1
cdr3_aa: CSVRTGGNQNTEAFF
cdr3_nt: TGCAGCGTTCGGACAGGGGGCAACCAAAACACTGAAGCTTTCTTT

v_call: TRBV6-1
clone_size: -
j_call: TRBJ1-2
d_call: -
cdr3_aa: CASRGDGYGYTF
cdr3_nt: TGTGCCAGCAGAGGGGACGGCTATGGCTACACCTTC

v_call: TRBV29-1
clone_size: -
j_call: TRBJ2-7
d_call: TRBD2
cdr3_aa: CSVQRETYEQYF
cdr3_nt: TGCAGCGTTCAGCGGGAGACCTACGAGCAGTACTTC

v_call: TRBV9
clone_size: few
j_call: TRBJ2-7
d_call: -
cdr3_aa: CASSEGDYHYEQYF
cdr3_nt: TGTGCCAGCAGCGAGGGAGACTATCACTACGAGCAGTACTTC

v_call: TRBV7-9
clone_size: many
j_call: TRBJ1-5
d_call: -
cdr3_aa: CASSLASGQPQHF
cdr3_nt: TGTGCCAGCAGCTTAGCTTCCGGTCAGCCCCAGCATTTT

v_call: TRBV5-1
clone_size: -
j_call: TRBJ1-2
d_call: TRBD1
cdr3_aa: CASRGRGQVDYGYTF
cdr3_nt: TGCGCCAGCAGAGGAAGGGGGCAGGTCGACTATGGCTACACCTTC

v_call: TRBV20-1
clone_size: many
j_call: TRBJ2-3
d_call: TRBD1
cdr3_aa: CRPKRDRTQYF
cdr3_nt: TGCAGGCCAAAGAGGGACAGAACGCAGTATTTT

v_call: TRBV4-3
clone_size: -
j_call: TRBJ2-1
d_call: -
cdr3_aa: CASSQETSSYNEQFF
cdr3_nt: TGCGCCAGCAGCCAAGAAACTTCCTCCTACAATGAGCAGTTCTTC

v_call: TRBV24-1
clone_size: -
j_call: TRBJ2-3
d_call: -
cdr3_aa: CATSDTMSTDTQYF
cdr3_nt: TGTGCCACCAGTGATACCATGAGCACAGATACGCAGTATTTT

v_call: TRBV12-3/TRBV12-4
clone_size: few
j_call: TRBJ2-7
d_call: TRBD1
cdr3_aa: CASSLAGTGYEQYF
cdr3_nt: TGTGCCAGCAGTTTAGCGGGGACAGGCTACGAGCAGTACTTC

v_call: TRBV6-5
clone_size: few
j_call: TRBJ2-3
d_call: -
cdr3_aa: CASSYSTTTDTQYF
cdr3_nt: TGTGCCAGCAGTTACTCGACCACCACAGATACGCAGTATTTT

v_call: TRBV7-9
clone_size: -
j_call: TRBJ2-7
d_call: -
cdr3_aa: CASSSPPGIPGYEQYF
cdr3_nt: TGTGCCAGCAGCTCCCCGCCTGGCATACCGGGGTACGAGCAGTACTTC

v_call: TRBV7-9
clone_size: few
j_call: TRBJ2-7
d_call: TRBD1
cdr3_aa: CASSGTGTGYYEQYF
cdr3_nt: TGTGCCAGCAGCGGAACCGGGACAGGGTACTACGAGCAGTACTTC

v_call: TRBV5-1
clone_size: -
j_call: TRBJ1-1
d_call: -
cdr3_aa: CASSRNPGHTEAFF
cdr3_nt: TGCGCCAGCAGCCGGAACCCCGGGCACACTGAAGCTTTCTTT

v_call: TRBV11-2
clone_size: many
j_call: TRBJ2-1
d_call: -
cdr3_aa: CASRRVTDEQFF
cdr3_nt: TGTGCCAGCAGACGCGTGACAGATGAGCAGTTCTTC

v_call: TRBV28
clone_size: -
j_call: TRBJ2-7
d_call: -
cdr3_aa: CASSTSGALTYEQYF
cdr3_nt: TGTGCCAGCAGTACAAGCGGAGCCCTAACCTACGAGCAGTACTTC

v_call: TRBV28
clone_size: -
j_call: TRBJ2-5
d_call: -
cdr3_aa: CASSLPTGQETQYF
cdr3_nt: TGTGCCAGCAGTTTGCCGACAGGACAAGAGACCCAGTACTTC

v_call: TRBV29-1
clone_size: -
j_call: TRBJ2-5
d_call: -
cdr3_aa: CSVVLGSQETQYF
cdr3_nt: TGCAGCGTTGTTCTGGGTTCCCAAGAGACCCAGTACTTC

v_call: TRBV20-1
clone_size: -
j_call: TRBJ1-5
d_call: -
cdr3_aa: CSAAALGGKEQPQHF
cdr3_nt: TGCAGTGCTGCCGCCCTTGGGGGCAAAGAGCAGCCCCAGCATTTT